These 11 T cell receptor beta chains originate from one sample sequenced in a study of T cells in localized non-small cell lung cancer. The repertoire was sequenced with immunoSEQ multiplex PCR; TCRdb's copy has only in-frame clones and lacks some. The table has 75,000 to 90,000 clones, approximately 85% seen once. The specimen comprised peripheral blood, sampled before any cancer treatment. The receptor set was obtained from a man aged 40 to 69 with stage I lung adenocarcinoma.

Note on this clone: The same CDR3 arises from other DNA sequences in this sample as well. The chain is built from TRBV9 and TRBJ1-1; no clear D. The CDR3 runs 13 residues. Germline V gene sequence: CDR1 SGDLS, CDR2 YYNGEE. Between the trimmed V and J ends, which lost 0 bases and 1 base, there was a span of 4 bases. The CDR3 DNA reads TGTGCCAGCAGCGTAGATGGGAACACTGAAGCTTTCTTT. It encodes CASSVDGNTEAFF.

The chain employs TRBV4-1 and TRBJ2-7; D uncertain. Germline V gene lookup returns CDR1 MGHRA and CDR2 YSYEKL. The germline V and J ends were trimmed by 1 base and 1 base, with 14 bases remaining between them. This CDR3 has 16 residues. CDR3 loop: CASSQVRPTGSYEQYF. The CDR3 DNA reads TGCGCCAGCAGCCAAGTTCGGCCGACCGGTTCCTACGAGCAGTACTTC.

The chain is built from TRBV19 and TRBJ2-4; 8 bases align to TRBD2. The V segment lost 5 bases and the J segment 3 bases; nucleotides outside the gene matches: 6. Germline values: CDR1 LNHDA, CDR2 SQIVND (reference sequence). The CDR3 loop spans 15 amino acids. CDR3 nucleotide sequence: TGTGCCAGTAGTCATCCGGGGGGGCGCAAAAACATTCAGTACTTC. Residues: CASSHPGGRKNIQYF.

This chain joins TRBV7-8 and TRBJ1-1; 7 bases fit TRBD1. In germline, CDR1 is SGHVS, CDR2 FQNEAQ. V gave up 5 bases and J gave up 0 bases; unmatched junction bases: 12. The CDR3 has 17 residues. CDR3 in DNA: TGTGCCAGCAGCCGAAAGGGGGACAGAGACATGAACACTGAAGCTTTCTTT. The encoded protein is CASSRKGDRDMNTEAFF.

The table lists this clone with a count of one. The V gene is TRBV27, the J gene TRBJ2-1, with 7 positions matching TRBD2. CDR3 length equals 13 residues. Germline lookup yields CDR1 MNHEY and CDR2 SMNVEV (reference sequence). J lost 6 bases, V lost 4 bases, and 3 bases had no gene match. The CDR3 nucleotides read TGTGCCAGCAGTTGGGACTATCCCAATGAGCAGTTCTTC. Amino acids: CASSWDYPNEQFF.

This rearrangement joins TRBV6-6 to TRBJ1-6; 7 nucleotides align to TRBD1. The V gene end was trimmed by 0 bases and the J gene end by 9 bases; junction bases not matched to a gene: 5. Germline CDR1 MNHNY, CDR2 SVGAGI (reference sequence). This CDR3 is built from 15 residues. The DNA of the CDR3 is TGTGCCAGCAGTTACTCACAGGGGTTGAGTTCACCCCTCCACTTT. It codes for CASSYSQGLSSPLHF.

The rearrangement joins TRBV30 to TRBJ2-5; D unresolved. This CDR3 is 16 amino acids long. The V gene's germline CDR1 is GTSNPN and CDR2 SVGIG (reference sequence). V was cut by 7 bases and J by 1 base, with 22 bases left in between. The CDR3 here is CAFSLSPDILQETQYF. The DNA of the CDR3 is TGTGCCTTTTCTCTGTCTCCAGACATACTCCAAGAGACCCAGTACTTC.

This rearrangement joins TRBV6-1 to TRBJ2-5, with unresolved D. Germline assignment: CDR1 MNHNS and CDR2 SASEGT. This CDR3 has 14 residues. Trimming shortened V by 2 bases and J by 0 bases, and 7 bases separated the two germline ends. CDR3 in DNA: TGTGCCAGCAGTGAATGGCGGAACCAAGAGACCCAGTACTTC. Translated: CASSEWRNQETQYF.

The chain carries TRBV29-1 and TRBJ2-6; D remains ambiguous. The V gene lost 6 bases and the J gene lost 2 bases, with 11 bases spanning the gap. CDR1 SQVTM and CDR2 ANQGSEA come from the germline V gene. The CDR3 is 14 amino acids. As DNA, the CDR3 is TGCAGCGTGCCAAAGCTAACTGGGGCCAACGTCCTGACTTTC. Protein sequence: CSVPKLTGANVLTF.

The chain is built from TRBV6-5 and TRBJ1-4; D ambiguous. The V end was cut by 6 bases, the J end by 5 bases, with 16 bases between. Germline V gene data show CDR1 as MNHEY and CDR2 as SVGAGI. This CDR3 contains 15 residues. For the CDR3, the DNA is TGTGCCAGCAGCGACTCGAGGGCGGGGAATGAAAAACTGTTTTTT. Residues: CASSDSRAGNEKLFF.

The chain is built from TRBV27 and TRBJ1-5, with unresolved D. This CDR3 contains 13 residues. The germline V and J ends were trimmed by 2 bases and 4 bases, with 6 bases remaining between them. The germline V gene encodes CDR1 MNHEY and CDR2 SMNVEV (reference sequence). The CDR3 here is CASSLERNQPQHF. DNA of the CDR3: TGTGCCAGCAGTTTAGAGCGAAATCAGCCCCAGCATTTT.